The clone carrying this TCR beta chain turned up a few times. Its antigen is not known. The CDR3 totals 14 residues. CDR1 and CDR2 (germline): SGHRS, YFSETQ. V was shortened by 0 bases and J by 6 bases, with 12 bases between the two germline ends. The data were taken from a study of OX40 agonist ivuxolimab in advanced cancers. Whole-study context: Intravenous ivuxolimab was administered to patients every 2 weeks at 0.01 to 10 mg/kg.

Profiling relied on immunoSEQ multiplex PCR, and the TCRdb table lists in-frame clones only, not all of them. The data hold some 98,000 clones, with about four fifths observed a single time. Study observations and caveats: People who partly responded at 0.1-3.0 mg/kg had some of the least clonal expansion seen. Certain nonresponding patients likewise had low normalized T-cell clonal expansion.

Sampled blood was obtained at baseline, cycle 4 day 1, and cycle 7 day 1. The clonotype was recovered from an adult with an advanced solid tumor such as melanoma, head and neck, liver or kidney cancer. The chain combines TRBV5-1 with TRBJ2-5, with D maybe TRBD2 (5 bases). Sequences were derived from CD4+ or CD8+ T cells sorted from blood, sampled in a trial of the OX40 agonist ivuxolimab. The CDR3 region has the DNA TGCGCCAGCAGCTTGGCACCGGGATTGAAGACCCAGTACTTC. Its translation is CASSLAPGLKTQYF.